Given below is one T cell receptor beta chain in context. The antigen is unknown. This specimen belongs to a study of early T cells in non-severe SARS-CoV-2 infection. Across the study: Sequencing was performed on bulk RNA from unsorted whole blood, leaving chains unpaired.

Study conclusions and caveats: The study's VDJdb matching favored anti-spike CD8 responses and missed private and CD4 specificities.

From the 5' RACE reads, TCRdb called clonotypes with MiXCR, one entry per CDR3 protein. Of some 98,000 distinct CDR3 sequences listed, around 17% were seen once; the top ten hold roughly 1.2%. The sequenced sample consisted of whole blood. The sequence was obtained from an adult who was a healthcare worker with PCR-confirmed SARS-CoV-2 infection or an uninfected control (not recorded which).

The CDR3 DNA is TGTGCCAGCAGCGTCCTGCCGGGGACCACTGAAGCTTTCTTT. It translates to CASSVLPGTTEAFF. This sequence joins TRBV7-2 and TRBJ1-1, with D possibly TRBD1 on 5 matching bases. The CDR3 extends over 14 amino acids. Germline loops: CDR1 SGHTA, CDR2 FQGNSA. Between the trimmed V and J ends, which lost 5 bases and 4 bases, there was a span of 14 bases.